The TCR beta chain described here comes from a study of control samples from healthy donors and cancer patients. Clones were read by immunoSEQ multiplex PCR, and TCRdb kept only the in-frame ones, dropping some. The profile shows some 130,000 clones, 75% to 90% of them singletons. The V gene end was trimmed by 5 bases and the J gene end by 4 bases; junction bases not matched to a gene: 26. The CDR3 extends over 22 amino acids. Germline lookup yields CDR1 SNHLY and CDR2 FYNNEI. This receptor was obtained from a woman in her 30s in good health. Sequences were obtained from blood. This sequence joins TRBV2 and TRBJ1-6; 7 bases line up with TRBD1. The CDR3 here is CASSRRTSGTARATAYNSPLHF. DNA of the CDR3: TGTGCCAGCAGTCGACGTACCTCCGGGACAGCGAGGGCCACAGCGTATAATTCACCCCTCCACTTT.